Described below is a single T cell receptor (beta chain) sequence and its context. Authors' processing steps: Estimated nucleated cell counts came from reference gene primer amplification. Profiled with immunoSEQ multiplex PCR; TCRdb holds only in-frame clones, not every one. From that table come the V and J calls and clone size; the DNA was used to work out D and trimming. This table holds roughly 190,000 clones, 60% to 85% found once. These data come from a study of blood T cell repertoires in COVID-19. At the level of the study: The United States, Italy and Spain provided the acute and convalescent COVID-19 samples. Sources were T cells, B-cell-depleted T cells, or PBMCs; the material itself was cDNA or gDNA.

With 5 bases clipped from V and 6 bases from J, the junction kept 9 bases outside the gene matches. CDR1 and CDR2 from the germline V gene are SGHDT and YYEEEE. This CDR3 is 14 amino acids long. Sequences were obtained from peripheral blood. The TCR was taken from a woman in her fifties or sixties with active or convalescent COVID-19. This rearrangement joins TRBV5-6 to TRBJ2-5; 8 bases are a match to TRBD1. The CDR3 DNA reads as TGTGCCAGCAGAGCCGACAGGGGATTGCAGACCCAGTACTTC. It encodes CASRADRGLQTQYF.